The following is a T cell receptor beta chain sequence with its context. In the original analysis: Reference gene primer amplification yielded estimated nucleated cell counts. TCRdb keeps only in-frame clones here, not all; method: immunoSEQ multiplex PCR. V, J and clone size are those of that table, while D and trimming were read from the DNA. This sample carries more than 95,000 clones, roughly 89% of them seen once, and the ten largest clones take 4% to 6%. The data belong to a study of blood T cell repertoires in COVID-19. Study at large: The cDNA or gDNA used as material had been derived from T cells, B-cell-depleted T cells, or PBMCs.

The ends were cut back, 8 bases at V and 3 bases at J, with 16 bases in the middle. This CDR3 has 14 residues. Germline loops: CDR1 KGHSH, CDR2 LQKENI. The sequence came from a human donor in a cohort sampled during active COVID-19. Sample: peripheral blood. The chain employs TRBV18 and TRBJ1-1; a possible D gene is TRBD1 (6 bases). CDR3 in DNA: TGTGCCAGCGGCTTAACAGGGTTTGACACTGAAGCTTTCTTT. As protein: CASGLTGFDTEAFF.